This TCR beta chain was sequenced during a study of blood T cell repertoires in COVID-19 (dated by TCRdb to about 2020). For the study in its entirety: Samples from collaborators originated in the United States, Italy and Spain and spanned both the acute and convalescent phases of COVID-19. The prospective study material was composed of cDNA or gDNA derived from T cells, B-cell-depleted T cells, or PBMCs. Deeply sampled blood TCRbeta repertoires from subjects exposed to, actively infected with, or recovered from COVID-19 were included in the dataset. The repertoires were made available in a free public database intended to serve as a resource for research on the immune response to SARS-CoV-2. The samples were drawn from the first 160 participants of the ongoing ImmuneRACE study and from about 1,200 subjects provided by 6 global collaborators. The sample metadata nearly always contained a de-identified subject ID, COVID-19 status, age in years and sex. Where available, HLA class I and class II types were obtained from metadata supplied by the sample provider rather than from assay-based typing. On the study overall, not on this receptor specifically: How much clinical and demographic metadata was included differed by source and by participant, and the metadata was provided uncurated.

Collaborating institutions collected whole blood in K2EDTA tubes following their own protocols. For TCRbeta analysis, collaborators shipped samples in one of three forms: frozen whole blood, isolated PBMCs, or DNA extracted from either of those sample types. TCRbeta CDR3 regions were amplified from genomic DNA by means of the immunoSEQ Assay, a bias-controlled multiplex PCR. In the source study's methods: Within the assay, amplification of reference gene primers was used to estimate how many nucleated cells each sample contained. To quantify the absolute abundance of each unique TCRbeta CDR3 rearrangement, sequence reads were collapsed and filtered. For each sample, productive Simpson clonality was calculated as the square root of Simpson's diversity index over productive rearrangements. The immuneACCESS repertoire file appears here via TCRdb, limited to in-frame rearrangements. These files lack a portion of the clones; in checked studies, under half of the deficit traces to unresolved V genes, and the cause of the others is not known. V and J calls and clone size are copied from that table; D and trimming were computed from the DNA. In all, the sample holds about 260,000 clones, and around 90% of those were seen once. The ten largest clones add up to 0.7% of the sample.

The CDR3 measures 13 amino acids from cysteine to phenylalanine. Of all the DNA, just the CDR3 is kept, 39 bases in frame from base 1. V gives up 4 bases and J gives up 4 bases, and the segment between their germline ends measures 11 bases. From the germline V gene, CDR1 is SGHVS and CDR2 is FQNEAQ. The sample holds a few counts of this clone. It has no known antigen specificity. The input lacks base qualities; no much larger clone sits a single base away. Sequencing was done on a sample of peripheral blood. The chain is assembled from TRBV7-8 and TRBJ2-7, and perhaps TRBD2 as D gene, on 5 matching bases. This receptor was obtained from a human donor in a cohort sampled during active COVID-19. The CDR3 protein is CASSSNSGYEQYF. Read as DNA, the sequence is TGTGCCAGCAGCTCGAACTCGGGGTACGAGCAGTACTTC.